The TCR beta chain described here comes from a study of beta chain features in type 1 diabetes. The wider study: Age, gender and cell yields were alike across patients and healthy donors.

The authors obtained over 95% purity in all sorted populations. The CDR3 consists of 15 residues. Trimming took 5 bases from V and 4 from J; bases not matched to a gene: 8. In germline, CDR1 is SGHTA, CDR2 FQGTGA. In this sample, this clone turned up a few times. Reverse transcription of all isolated RNA meant that expressed TCRB transcripts were sequenced. The data were produced by immunoSEQ multiplex PCR, yet TCRdb's version contains in-frame clones alone and is incomplete. The sample shows 200,000 to 250,000 clones, roughly 10% of them seen only once. The chain employs TRBV7-3 and TRBJ2-1, with 7 bases identical to TRBD2. Material: central memory CD4+ T cells from blood. The TCR sequence derives from a man younger than 30 in good health. This CDR3 reads CASSVSGTTYNEQFF. In DNA form, the CDR3 reads TGTGCCAGCAGCGTCTCCGGGACTACATACAATGAGCAGTTCTTC.